The 14 T cell receptor beta chains in this list originate from one sample, sequenced in a study of blood T cells in healthy people across ages (dated by TCRdb to between 2015 and 2017). Receptor libraries were prepared by 5' RACE. Sequencing was performed on an Illumina HiSeq 2500. The second PCR ran for about 6 to 12 cycles and used a J-beta primer mix along with a sample-barcoded 5' primer. TCRdb took the public reads, trimmed them with fastp at Q25, ran MiXCR for clone calling and kept in-frame beta chains. Here each entry gathers all rows of one CDR3 protein and keeps the most common genes and DNA. The sample includes roughly 680,000 distinct CDR3 sequences, with approximately 52% observed a single time. The ten largest clones capture around an eighth of the sample. The source material was blood. The receptor source for this set is a woman older than 75 in good health.

The sample holds a few counts of this clonotype. The gene calls are TRBV5-1 and TRBJ1-2; unclear D gene. Trimming removed 0 bases from V and 0 bases from J, with 9 bases in between. The germline CDR1 and CDR2 sequences are SGHRS and YFSETQ. The CDR3 totals 15 residues. The CDR3 protein is CASSLGLGSNYGYTF. CDR3 DNA: TGCGCCAGCAGCTTGGGTTTAGGCTCTAACTATGGCTACACCTTC.

The chain joins TRBV4-3 to TRBJ2-7; no reliable D call. The J call is doubtful: the DNA matches TRBJ2-4 better. CDR1 and CDR2 (germline): LGHNA, YSLEER. This CDR3 has 13 amino acids. CDR3 sequence reads: CASSQDSENIQYF. The CDR3 bases are TGCGCCAGCAGCCAAGACAGCGAGAACATTCAGTACTTC.

Many counts were recorded for this clonotype. The gene calls are TRBV24-1 and TRBJ1-2, with TRBD1 matching over 7 bases. Germline CDR1 reads KGHDR; CDR2 reads SFDVKD. The V segment lost 3 bases and the J segment 5 bases; nucleotides outside the gene matches: 8. The CDR3 is 15 residues long. CDR3: CATSDPTGTRYGYTF. The CDR3, as DNA: TGTGCCACCAGTGATCCGACAGGGACGCGGTATGGCTACACCTTC.

The chain joins TRBV20-1 to TRBJ2-7; TRBD1 might be the D (5 bases). V was pared by 6 bases and J by 3 bases, with 24 bases between. The CDR3 length is 16 residues. The germline CDR1 and CDR2 sequences are DFQATT and SNEGSKA (reference sequence). Here the CDR3 DNA reads TGCAGTGCAAGTAGGGGTCCAGAGCCCCTTTACTACGAGCAGTACTTC. This translates into CSASRGPEPLYYEQYF.

The V and J genes are TRBV3-1 and TRBJ2-7; D may be TRBD2 (6 bases). The J call may be mistaken, given a closer DNA end match to TRBJ2-5. The CDR3 runs 17 residues. Germline V CDR1 and CDR2: LGHDT, YNNKEL (reference sequence). CDR3 residues: CASSQDPAREYQETQYF. CDR3 DNA sequence: TGTGCCAGCAGCCAAGATCCGGCCCGGGAGTATCAAGAGACCCAGTACTTC.

Note on this clonotype: A much larger clone lies one base from this, so it may be a read error. The chain joins TRBV28 to TRBJ2-7, with unresolved D. There are 14 residues in the CDR3. V was trimmed by 7 bases and J by 3 bases, leaving 16 bases between them. The V gene's germline CDR1 is MDHEN and CDR2 SYDVKM. This CDR3 is CASITGTGSYEQYF. In DNA form, the CDR3 reads TGTGCCAGCATTACCGGTACGGGCAGCTACGAGCAGTACTTC.

This chain uses TRBV4-3 with TRBJ2-7; D possibly uses TRBD1 or TRBD2 (5 bases each). Germline V lookup: CDR1 LGHNA, CDR2 YSLEER. The V gene lost 0 bases and the J gene lost 2 bases, with 20 bases spanning the gap. The CDR3 runs to 18 residues. The DNA of the CDR3 is TGCGCCAGCAGCCAAGATAGGTCGACAGCGGTGGAAGCCTACGAGCAGTACTTC. Translation gives CASSQDRSTAVEAYEQYF.

The rearrangement joins TRBV5-1 to TRBJ2-2; D unclear. Trimming took off 5 bases at V and 4 bases at J, with 18 bases between the two ends. Looked up from germline, CDR1 is SGHRS and CDR2 is YFSETQ. The CDR3 is 16 amino acids. As DNA, the CDR3 is TGCGCCAGCAGGGTCACAGAAGGGTCGGGCACCGGGGAGCTGTTTTTT. Protein product: CASRVTEGSGTGELFF.

The rearrangement links TRBV2 to TRBJ2-3; D unclear. The CDR3 covers 15 residues. Germline V gene lookup returns CDR1 SNHLY and CDR2 FYNNEI. Trimming removed 6 bases at V and 2 bases at J, with 15 bases between. The CDR3 DNA reads TGTGCCAGCAGCCAGACATGGGCCCCCACAGATACGCAGTATTTT. The encoded protein is CASSQTWAPTDTQYF.

The CDR3 region is CSVLYVLLPQETQFF. In DNA form, the CDR3 reads TGCAGCGTTCTTTACGTTTTATTACCACAGGAGACCCAGTTCTTC. The chain carries TRBV29-1 and TRBJ2-1; possibly TRBD1 for D (5 bases). The germline V gene has CDR1 SQVTM and CDR2 ANQGSEA. CDR3 length equals 15 residues. Trimming removed 5 bases from V and 13 bases from J, with 27 bases in between.

The gene calls are TRBV7-2 and TRBJ2-2; D could derive from TRBD1 or TRBD2 (5 bases each). V dropped 1 base and J dropped 6 bases, with 12 bases sitting between them. The CDR3 has 15 residues. In germline, CDR1 is SGHTA, CDR2 FQGNSA. Here the CDR3 DNA reads TGTGCCAGCAGCTTAGGAGAGGGGCGCGCCGGGGAGCTGTTTTTT. Encoded protein: CASSLGEGRAGELFF.

This clonotype was seen a few times. This may come from a read error, since a much larger clone is one base off. The rearrangement links TRBV24-1 to TRBJ2-1; 7 bases line up with TRBD2. The end of the DNA aligns better with TRBJ2-7, so the J call may be wrong. The V gene's germline CDR1 is KGHDR and CDR2 SFDVKD. This CDR3 has 14 amino acids. CDR3: CATNRGSTYNEQYF. The CDR3 DNA reads TGTGCCACCAATCGCGGGAGTACCTACAATGAGCAGTACTTC.

The chain uses TRBV5-1 and TRBJ2-3; D ambiguous. CDR1 is SGHRS and CDR2 is YFSETQ in the germline V gene. This CDR3 contains 14 residues. With 0 bases removed from V and 2 bases from J, the gap between germline ends came to 7 bases. CDR3 coding DNA: TGCGCCAGCAGCTTGGGGCGGTTCACAGATACGCAGTATTTT. Translated, it gives CASSLGRFTDTQYF.

V gene TRBV5-1 combines with J gene TRBJ2-5; TRBD1 might be the D (5 bases). The CDR3 is 13 residues long. The germline V gene has CDR1 SGHRS and CDR2 YFSETQ. Trimming stripped 1 base from V and 11 bases from J, with 15 bases between. The CDR3 sequence is CASSLLREVEQYF. CDR3 DNA sequence: TGCGCCAGCAGCTTGCTCAGGGAAGTTGAGCAGTACTTC.